The T cell receptor (beta chain) under discussion was sequenced for a study of blood T cell repertoires in COVID-19. Study details: T cells, B-cell-depleted T cells, or PBMCs provided the cDNA or gDNA that served as material.

Using immunoSEQ multiplex PCR, the repertoire was profiled, and TCRdb retains in-frame clones only, with some absent. In the table there are around 340,000 clones, roughly 90% of which are singletons. CDR3 length: 15 amino acids. Germline CDR1 and CDR2: LGHDT and YNNKEL (reference sequence). V shed 0 bases and J shed 4 bases, with 12 bases lying between them. The chain couples TRBV3-1 (or the pseudogene TRBV3-2) to TRBJ1-1, with D hard to call. This clonotype was obtained from a woman aged 25-40 years who had been exposed to COVID-19. Sequencing used PBMCs or T cells enriched from blood (not recorded which). CDR3 nucleotides: TGTGCCAGCAGCCAAGATCTTACAGCTACCACTGAAGCTTTCTTT. It translates to CASSQDLTATTEAFF.